This T cell receptor (beta chain) was captured by sequencing in a study of blood T cells in healthy people across ages. About this clonotype: The antigen is unknown.

PBMCs, at least 7 million per sample, were isolated. No fewer than 5 micrograms of total RNA were isolated from every sample. Primed by a sample-barcoded 5' primer and a J-beta primer mix, a second PCR proceeded for roughly 7 to 11 cycles. Researchers report that a template-switch adaptor with 12 random nucleotides tagged each cDNA molecule. In TCRdb, the 5' RACE reads were re-called with MiXCR into one record per CDR3 protein. The table has about 1.7 million distinct CDR3 sequences, 28% seen once; the top ten hold over 7%. Findings and caveats of the study: PBMCs left unsorted prevented a conclusive naive versus antigen-experienced comparison.

The CDR3 length is 15 residues. V lost 2 bases, J lost 0 bases, and 4 bases stayed unmatched. Germline CDR1 reads SQVTM; CDR2 reads ANQGSEA. The chain recombines TRBV29-1 with TRBJ2-7; 10 positions agree with TRBD2. The source is a woman aged 25 to 45 in good health. The sample comprised blood. As DNA, the CDR3 is TGCAGCGTTGAATACCCTAGCGGGAGCTCCTACGAGCAGTACTTC. This encodes CSVEYPSGSSYEQYF.